Sequencing of this T cell receptor beta chain was carried out in a study of T cell clonality in common variable immunodeficiency. Study results and limitations: Reportedly, TCR beta sequences from common variable immunodeficiency showed fewer deletions and N-nucleotide insertions. T cell subpopulation sequencing would be needed to explain CVID clonality.

As to this clone: Its target is not known. At one end, the junction sequence differs from germline, possibly due to a read error. The sequence runs out 3 residues before the end of the CDR3; the remainder is reconstructed from the germline J gene.

The CDR3 spans 13 residues. Germline CDR1 and CDR2: SNHLY and FYNNEI. The table came from immunoSEQ multiplex PCR; TCRdb's copy has only in-frame clones and leaves some out. Altogether under 15,000 clones were found in the sample, and no singletons occur. The chain couples TRBV2 to TRBJ1-2, with D perhaps matching TRBD1 (6 bases). Sequenced material: peripheral blood mononuclear cells. This TCR derives from a human donor with common variable immunodeficiency. CDR3 in amino acids: CAGSYRANYGYTF. The CDR3 bases that were read are TGTGCCGGCAGTTACAGGGCGAACTATGGC.